Below are 22 T cell receptor beta chains sequenced from a single sample in a study of cytomegalovirus exposure and HLA in healthy donors (dated by TCRdb to the late 2010s). Libraries came from the immunoSEQ multiplex PCR assay. TCRdb provides this immuneACCESS table in a form limited to in-frame rearrangements. Some clones are lacking; in checked studies, under half of them reflect an unresolved V gene, and why the rest are absent is not known. This sample comprises 150,000 to 180,000 clones, 75% to 90% of them detected only once. The top ten constitute about a fifth of the sample. Input material: PBMCs. The receptors come from a man between 18 and 29 years old in good health and CMV-seropositive.

V and J are TRBV6-5 and TRBJ2-5; the D gene is possibly TRBD2 (5 bases). Germline V gene lookup returns CDR1 MNHEY and CDR2 SVGAGI. With 6 bases removed from V and 2 bases from J, the gap between germline ends came to 13 bases. CDR3 length: 14 amino acids. The CDR3 spells CASSPRTGQETQYF. The CDR3 DNA reads TGTGCCAGCAGCCCCCGAACGGGACAAGAGACCCAGTACTTC.

Only one count was recorded for this clone. The V call is TRBV30, the J call TRBJ2-7; 13 positions agree with TRBD2. Germline values: CDR1 GTSNPN, CDR2 SVGIG (reference sequence). Trimming cost V 3 bases and J 3 bases; bases outside gene matches: 17. The CDR3 extends over 19 amino acids. The CDR3 loop is CAWRHRPGLAGPKGYEQYF. CDR3 nucleotides: TGTGCCTGGAGGCACAGGCCGGGACTAGCGGGACCGAAGGGCTACGAGCAGTACTTC. Full variable domain (outside the CDR3, taken from reference TRBV30 and TRBJ2-7): SQTIHQWPATLVQPVGSPLSLECTVEGTSNPNLYWYRQAAGRGLQLLFYSVGIGQISSEVPQNLSASRPQDRQFILSSKKLLLSDSGFYLCAWRHRPGLAGPKGYEQYFGPGTRLTVT.

This chain uses TRBV30 with TRBJ1-1, with 9 bases that match TRBD1. The CDR3 sequence is 12 residues long. V lost 2 bases to trimming and J lost 9 bases; unmatched junction nucleotides: 4. Per the germline V gene, CDR1 is GTSNPN and CDR2 is SVGIG (reference sequence). The CDR3 region is CAWSKGQGKAFF. CDR3 DNA: TGTGCCTGGAGTAAGGGACAGGGAAAAGCTTTCTTT.

The chain combines TRBV5-1 with TRBJ2-2; tentatively, D is TRBD2 (6 bases). Deletions cut 2 bases from V and 0 bases from J, with 8 bases between. The CDR3 has 15 residues. Germline V gene lookup returns CDR1 SGHRS and CDR2 YFSETQ. In DNA form, the CDR3 reads TGCGCCAGCAGCTTAGGGACTCCGAACACCGGGGAGCTGTTTTTT. It yields the protein CASSLGTPNTGELFF.

The gene calls are TRBV29-1 and TRBJ1-4, with TRBD1 as a possible D gene (6 bases). The germline V gene encodes CDR1 SQVTM and CDR2 ANQGSEA. CDR3 length equals 17 residues. Between the trimmed V and J ends, which lost 6 bases and 1 base, there was a span of 21 bases. CDR3 bases: TGCAGCGTAACCACAGGGTTAAGGAAGAAAACTAATGAAAAACTGTTTTTT. Protein: CSVTTGLRKKTNEKLFF.

The chain is built from TRBV27 and TRBJ2-4, with D tentatively TRBD1 (5 bases). V shed 3 bases and J shed 2 bases, with 8 bases lying between them. The CDR3 totals 14 residues. Germline loops: CDR1 MNHEY, CDR2 SMNVEV (reference sequence). The CDR3 DNA follows: TGTGCCAGCAGTTTTGGGGCGACCAAAAACATTCAGTACTTC. As protein: CASSFGATKNIQYF.

The chain is built from TRBV5-1 and TRBJ2-5; D may be TRBD1 (5 bases). Germline loops: CDR1 SGHRS, CDR2 YFSETQ. The CDR3 covers 14 residues. V lost 1 base and J lost 4, with 11 bases in between. CDR3 in DNA: TGCGCCAGCAGCTTGACAGGATCGGGAGAGACCCAGTACTTC. Translating it yields CASSLTGSGETQYF.

The gene calls are TRBV19 and TRBJ2-7; D remains ambiguous. Trimming took off 3 bases at V and 0 bases at J, with 9 bases between the two ends. This CDR3 is built from 14 residues. Germline values: CDR1 LNHDA, CDR2 SQIVND (reference sequence). CDR3 protein: CASSMNGASYEQYF. The CDR3 nucleotides are TGTGCCAGTAGTATGAACGGTGCCTCCTACGAGCAGTACTTC.

This clone came up a few times. CDR3 nucleotide sequence: TGTGCCAGCAGCCCACCTAGCGGGTTAACCGGGGAGCTGTTTTTT. Translating gives CASSPPSGLTGELFF. V usage is TRBV7-2 and J usage is TRBJ2-2, with 8 bases aligning to TRBD2. J was trimmed by 5 bases and V by 5 bases; bases with no gene match: 7. This CDR3 spans 15 amino acids. Germline values: CDR1 SGHTA, CDR2 FQGNSA.

This chain connects TRBV4-2 to TRBJ1-2; D uncertain. With 0 bases removed from V and 2 bases from J, the gap between germline ends came to 10 bases. Per the germline V gene, CDR1 is LGHNA and CDR2 is YNFKEQ. CDR3 length: 15 amino acids. The CDR3 DNA follows: TGTGCCAGCAGCCAAGAGGCCATGATAAACTATGGCTACACCTTC. As protein: CASSQEAMINYGYTF.

This clone was observed once. This chain connects TRBV9 to TRBJ2-1; D may be TRBD2 (7 bases). Germline CDR1 SGDLS, CDR2 YYNGEE. Trimming took off 4 bases at V and 4 bases at J, with 30 bases between the two ends. This CDR3 comprises 20 residues. The DNA of the CDR3 is TGTGCCAGCAGCTTGAGGGGGGCCCGGGAGGCCCTAGAGAGATACAATGAGCAGTTCTTC. Translated: CASSLRGAREALERYNEQFF.

V usage is TRBV18 and J usage is TRBJ1-5, with 8 bases matching TRBD1. The CDR3 is made up of 17 amino acids. In germline, CDR1 is KGHSH, CDR2 LQKENI. The J segment lost 2 bases and the V segment lost 4 bases, leaving 10 bases of the junction unmatched. The CDR3 reads CASSQQGRTGRNQPQHF. CDR3 in DNA: TGTGCCAGCTCACAACAGGGTCGGACAGGGCGCAATCAGCCCCAGCATTTT.

The V call is TRBV9, the J call TRBJ2-3; 14 nucleotides match TRBD2. The CDR3 loop spans 17 amino acids. V shed 4 bases, J shed 3 bases, and the junction held 7 bases outside the gene matches. The germline gives CDR1 SGDLS, CDR2 YYNGEE. The CDR3 is CASSTGTSGSGTDTQYF. The DNA for the CDR3 is TGTGCCAGCAGCACCGGGACTAGCGGGAGTGGTACAGATACGCAGTATTTT.

This clone came up a few times. The chain links TRBV28 to TRBJ2-1; perhaps TRBD1 as D (5 bases). Trimming removed 4 bases at V and 7 bases at J, with 8 bases between. The CDR3 runs to 12 residues. CDR1 is MDHEN, CDR2 SYDVKM, per germline. CDR3 protein: CASSSTENEQFF. CDR3 sequence (DNA): TGTGCCAGCAGTTCGACAGAGAATGAGCAGTTCTTC.

V and J are TRBV4-3 and TRBJ2-3, with D tentatively TRBD1 (6 bases). CDR1 is LGHNA, CDR2 YSLEER, per germline. The V end was cut by 0 bases, the J end by 4 bases, with 17 bases between. The CDR3 extends over 17 amino acids. The DNA of the CDR3 is TGCGCCAGCAGCCAAGATGTGGCAGGGGCAATCCCAGATACGCAGTATTTT. Amino acid sequence: CASSQDVAGAIPDTQYF.

This clone was seen only once. J is TRBJ2-7 and V is TRBV5-1, with TRBD1 identical over 9 bases. With 6 bases clipped from V and 1 base from J, the junction kept 5 bases outside the gene matches. This CDR3 region has 14 residues. Germline V lookup: CDR1 SGHRS, CDR2 YFSETQ. Written as DNA, the CDR3 is TGCGCCAGCACGGGGACAGGGTATTCCTACGAGCAGTACTTC. Translating gives CASTGTGYSYEQYF.

The genes are TRBV19 and TRBJ1-1; TRBD1 might be the D (5 bases). This CDR3 contains 14 residues. With 3 bases removed from V and 0 bases from J, the gap between germline ends came to 8 bases. Looked up from germline, CDR1 is LNHDA and CDR2 is SQIVND (reference sequence). The CDR3 loop is CASSINRLNTEAFF. CDR3 coding DNA: TGTGCCAGTAGTATTAACAGGCTGAACACTGAAGCTTTCTTT.

The chain carries TRBV9 and TRBJ2-3; D gene uncertain. Trimming removed 4 bases from V and 0 bases from J, with 12 bases in between. Germline loops: CDR1 SGDLS, CDR2 YYNGEE. The CDR3 runs to 15 residues. The CDR3 DNA follows: TGTGCCAGCAGCAGCTTATCAGCGAGCACAGATACGCAGTATTTT. It codes for CASSSLSASTDTQYF.

This clone has more than one count but fewer than ten. The chain uses TRBV4-2 and TRBJ2-7; 12 bases agree with TRBD1. V gave up 2 bases and J gave up 6 bases; unmatched junction bases: 5. CDR3 size: 15 residues. Germline CDR1 LGHNA, CDR2 YNFKEQ. The CDR3 here is CASSQSGQGAREQYF. CDR3 nucleotide sequence: TGTGCCAGCAGCCAATCGGGACAGGGGGCTCGCGAGCAGTACTTC.

The chain combines TRBV19 with TRBJ2-3; D may be TRBD2 (5 bases). Germline V CDR1 and CDR2: LNHDA, SQIVND (reference sequence). The CDR3 runs to 13 residues. Trimming took off 5 bases at V and 4 bases at J, with 10 bases between the two ends. This CDR3 reads CASSPLGADTQYF. The DNA for the CDR3 is TGTGCCAGTAGTCCCCTCGGGGCAGATACGCAGTATTTT.

A few counts support this clone. This chain joins TRBV14 and TRBJ1-1; 7 nucleotides line up with TRBD1. The CDR3 is 14 residues long. CDR1 and CDR2 (germline): SGHDN, FVKESK. J was trimmed by 0 bases and V by 4 bases; bases with no gene match: 2. CDR3 residues: CASSPTGMNTEAFF. For the CDR3, the DNA is TGTGCCAGCAGCCCGACAGGGATGAACACTGAAGCTTTCTTT.

The chain joins TRBV30 to TRBJ1-5; unclear D gene. The CDR3 has 15 residues. The germline CDR1 and CDR2 sequences are GTSNPN and SVGIG (reference sequence). Trimming left V 2 bases short and J 2 bases short, with 13 bases between. The CDR3 nucleotides are TGTGCCTGGAGTTTGACCCCGGGAGGCAATCAGCCCCAGCATTTT. It yields the protein CAWSLTPGGNQPQHF.